This TCR beta chain comes out of a study of untreated major depressive disorder. Broader study findings: Compared with controls, depressed patients showed more TRBV05-01 (Vbeta 5.1) usage in CD4+ T cells.

Looked up from germline, CDR1 is MNHEY and CDR2 is SMNVEV (reference sequence). The CDR3 runs to 15 residues. V was clipped by 4 bases and J by 6 bases, with 16 bases between them. Points on this clone: Its target is unknown.

The method was immunoSEQ multiplex PCR; TCRdb's version includes in-frame clones alone and lacks a portion of them. Here the sample spans fewer than 30,000 clones, about 91% being singletons. Sequenced material: CD4+ T cells from PBMCs. The V gene is TRBV27, the J gene TRBJ2-1, with D perhaps matching TRBD2 (6 bases). This receptor was obtained from a woman aged 25 to 45 with major depressive disorder. CDR3 nucleotides: TGTGCCAGCAGTTGGGCCGGGAGCAGGTCCAATGAGCAGTTCTTC. Translation: CASSWAGSRSNEQFF.